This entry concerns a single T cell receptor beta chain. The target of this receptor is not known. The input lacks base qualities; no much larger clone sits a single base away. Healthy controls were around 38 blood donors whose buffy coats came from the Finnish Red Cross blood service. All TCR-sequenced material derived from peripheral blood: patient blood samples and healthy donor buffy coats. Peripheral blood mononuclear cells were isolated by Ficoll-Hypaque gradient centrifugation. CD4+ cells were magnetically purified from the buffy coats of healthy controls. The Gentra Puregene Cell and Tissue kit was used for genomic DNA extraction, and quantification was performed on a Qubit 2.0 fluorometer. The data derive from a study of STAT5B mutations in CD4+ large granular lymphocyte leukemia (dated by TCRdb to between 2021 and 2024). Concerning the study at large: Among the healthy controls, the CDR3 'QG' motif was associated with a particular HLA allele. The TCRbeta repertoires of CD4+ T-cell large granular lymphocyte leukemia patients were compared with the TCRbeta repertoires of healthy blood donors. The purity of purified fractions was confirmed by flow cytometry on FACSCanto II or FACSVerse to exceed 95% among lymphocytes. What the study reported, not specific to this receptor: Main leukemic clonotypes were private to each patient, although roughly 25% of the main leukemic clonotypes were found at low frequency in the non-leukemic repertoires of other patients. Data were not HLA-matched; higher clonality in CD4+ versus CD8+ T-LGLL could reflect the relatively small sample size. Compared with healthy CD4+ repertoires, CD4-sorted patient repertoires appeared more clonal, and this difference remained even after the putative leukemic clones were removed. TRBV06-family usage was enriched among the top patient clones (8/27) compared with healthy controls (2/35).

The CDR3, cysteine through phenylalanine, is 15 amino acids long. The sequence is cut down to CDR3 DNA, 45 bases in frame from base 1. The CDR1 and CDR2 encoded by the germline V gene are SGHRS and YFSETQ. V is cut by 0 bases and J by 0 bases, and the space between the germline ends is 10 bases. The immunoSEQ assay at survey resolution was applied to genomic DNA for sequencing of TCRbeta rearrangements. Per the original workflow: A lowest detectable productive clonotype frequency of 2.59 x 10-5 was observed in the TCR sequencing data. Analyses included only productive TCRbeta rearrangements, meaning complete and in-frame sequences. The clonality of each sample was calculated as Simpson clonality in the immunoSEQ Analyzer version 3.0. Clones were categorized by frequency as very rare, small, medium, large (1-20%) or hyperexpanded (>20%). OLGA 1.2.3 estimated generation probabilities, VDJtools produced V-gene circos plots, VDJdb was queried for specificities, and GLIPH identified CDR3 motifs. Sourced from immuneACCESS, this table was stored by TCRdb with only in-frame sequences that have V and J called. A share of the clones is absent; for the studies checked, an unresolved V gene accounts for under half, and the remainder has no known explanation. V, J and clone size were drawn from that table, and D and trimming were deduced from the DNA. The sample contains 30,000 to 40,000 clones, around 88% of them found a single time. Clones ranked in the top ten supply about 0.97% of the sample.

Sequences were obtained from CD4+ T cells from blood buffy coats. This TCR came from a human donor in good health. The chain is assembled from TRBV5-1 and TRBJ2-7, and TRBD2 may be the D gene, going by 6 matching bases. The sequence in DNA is TGCGCCAGCAGCTTGGAAGCGGGTGACTCCTACGAGCAGTACTTC. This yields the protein CASSLEAGDSYEQYF.